This is a list of T cell receptor beta chains from one sample in a study of lymphopenia after photon versus proton radiotherapy. Using immunoSEQ multiplex PCR, the repertoire was profiled, and TCRdb retains in-frame clones only, with some absent. Seen here are about 8,300 clones, roughly 88% observed once, and the top ten hold 20% to 25%. This specimen consisted of peripheral blood, obtained from a patient treated with photon-based radiotherapy. All receptors derive from a man of 80 years or more with cholangiocarcinoma. The CDR3 runs from the conserved cysteine through the conserved F or W. D genes are given only for firm matches.

v_call d_call cdr3_aa
TRBV5-1 - CASTTVPGWGNTEAFF
TRBV6-1 - CASSEWALAGQSSYNEQFF
TRBV28 TRBD1 CASSTLGTGNEKLFF
TRBV6-5 - CASSYSPVNSPLHF
TRBV2 TRBD1 CASSAKGASNQPQHF
TRBV5-6 - CASSLGRNTGELFF
TRBV5-6 - CASRRGRTEAFF
TRBV27 TRBD1 CASSRQGGTGGYTF
TRBV5-1 - CASSLTGDTEAFF
TRBV5-4 TRBD2 CASSPGGSGGQETQYF
TRBV28 - CASSLAGLADQPQHF
TRBV30 - CARTPTSRNYGYTF
TRBV14 TRBD1 CASSLRPGQGSHEQYF
TRBV28 TRBD1 CASSRRQGSVYGYTF
TRBV10-3 - CAISEGGNTEAFF
TRBV10-3 TRBD2 CAIGGGGGYNEQFF
TRBV10-3 - CASRGSYNSPLHF
TRBV18 - CASSPPTGPYEQYF
TRBV5-1 - CASSLDRGDTQYF
TRBV29-1 - CSVDLYRGARYGYTF
TRBV7-6 TRBD2 CASSPLAGVATDTQYF
TRBV7-3 - CASRDATRSNTEAFF
TRBV29-1 - CSVEKWQEYTF
TRBV29-1 TRBD2 CSVEPLAGNRETQYF
TRBV5-5 TRBD1 CASSRATGGVVGETQYF
TRBV6-6 - CASSDSSNQPQHF
TRBV6-6 TRBD2 CASSWGLAYNEQFF
TRBV2 TRBD1 CASRGQGGRPGELFF
TRBV21-1 - CASTSAGIIPLEQYF
TRBV7-9 TRBD1 CASSLSQGASYGYTF
TRBV4-1 - CASSRARANYGYTF
TRBV5-4 - CASSPISRKANQPQHF
TRBV28 - CASSPPGSGRNNEQFF
TRBV5-1 - CASSLAETTDTQYF
TRBV18 TRBD1 CASSPASGTGLYEQYF
TRBV5-6 - CASSTLEGGKVETQYF
TRBV7-8 - CASSLVSSGRSYEQYF
TRBV6-4 - CASSVRMNTEAFF
TRBV6-1 TRBD2 CASTGGGLYEQYF
TRBV18 - CASSSVTGYEQYF
TRBV2 - CASGLRNSPLHF
TRBV2 - CASNTGTYEQYF
TRBV7-3 - CASSLRASRTDTQYF
TRBV5-1 - CASSLGFYEQYF
TRBV7-8 - CASSLDGAAYNEQFF
TRBV7-3 - CASSNSFSEAFF
TRBV6-6 - CASLFGETQYF
TRBV11-2 - CASSLRDGWNYGYTF
TRBV7-2 TRBD1 CASSLGARQGGYTF
TRBV28 TRBD1 CASRAGGGEKLFF